The clone carrying this TCR beta chain was seen a handful of times. These data belong to a study of cytomegalovirus exposure and HLA in healthy donors. The PCR used 60 Vbeta and 13 Jbeta primers. TCRdb's table, derived via immunoSEQ multiplex PCR, lists solely in-frame clones and lacks some. In the table there are around 190,000 clones, approximately 82% of which are singletons. V was trimmed by 7 bases and J by 5 bases, leaving 21 bases between them. Germline V gene lookup returns CDR1 PRHDT and CDR2 FYEKMQ (reference sequence). This CDR3 contains 16 residues. Sample: PBMCs. The origin of this receptor is a girl aged 2-10 years in good health and CMV-seropositive. The genes are TRBV13 and TRBJ2-1; TRBD2 is a possible D gene (6 bases). This CDR3 is CASTSLLALPNNEQFF. The CDR3, as DNA: TGTGCCAGCACCAGCCTACTAGCTCTACCCAACAATGAGCAGTTCTTC.